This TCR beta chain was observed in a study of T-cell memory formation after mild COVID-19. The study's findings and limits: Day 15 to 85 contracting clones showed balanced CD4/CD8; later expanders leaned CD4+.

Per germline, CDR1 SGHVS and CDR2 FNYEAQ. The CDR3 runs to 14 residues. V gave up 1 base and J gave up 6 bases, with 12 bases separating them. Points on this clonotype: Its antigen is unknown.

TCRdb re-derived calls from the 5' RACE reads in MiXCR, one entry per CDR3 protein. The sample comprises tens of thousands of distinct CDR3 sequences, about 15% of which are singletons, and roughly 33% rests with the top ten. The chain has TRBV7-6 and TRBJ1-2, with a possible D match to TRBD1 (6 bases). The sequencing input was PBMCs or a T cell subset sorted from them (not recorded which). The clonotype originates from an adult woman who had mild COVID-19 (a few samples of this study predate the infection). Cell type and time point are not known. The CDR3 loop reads CASSLDRATDGYTF. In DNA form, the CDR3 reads TGTGCCAGCAGCTTAGACAGGGCGACGGATGGCTACACCTTC.